This passage covers 20 T cell receptor beta chains from one sample sequenced in a study of blood T cell repertoires in COVID-19. Generated by immunoSEQ multiplex PCR, the TCRdb table keeps only in-frame clones and is missing some. This repertoire shows 100,000 to 150,000 clones, more than 90% found once; its top ten account for more than 3%. Sequencing was carried out using peripheral blood. The receptors here all came from a man aged 50 to 60 with active COVID-19.

The V call is TRBV5-1, the J call TRBJ2-1; 7 bases align to TRBD1. The length of the CDR3 is 17 residues. The germline CDR1 and CDR2 sequences are SGHRS and YFSETQ. J was trimmed by 0 bases and V by 3 bases; bases with no gene match: 9. CDR3 loop: CASSYGQGQSSYNEQFF. CDR3 sequence (DNA): TGCGCCAGCAGCTACGGCCAGGGACAGAGCTCCTACAATGAGCAGTTCTTC.

Only one count was recorded for this clone. The chain's CDR3 is CASSSTGGNQPQHF. The CDR3 bases are TGTGCCAGCAGCTCCACAGGGGGCAATCAGCCCCAGCATTTT. The rearrangement joins TRBV6-5 to TRBJ1-5, with 7 bases fitting TRBD1. The CDR3 has 14 residues. V lost 6 bases, J lost 2 bases, and 4 bases stayed unmatched. The germline V gene has CDR1 MNHEY and CDR2 SVGAGI.

The CDR3 DNA follows: TGTGCCAGCAGGGATAGCGGGTTAAGCACAGATACGCAGTATTTT. This gives the protein CASRDSGLSTDTQYF. The V gene is TRBV6-5, the J gene TRBJ2-3; 7 nucleotides line up with TRBD2. V shed 6 bases and J 0 bases; nucleotides not matched to a gene: 6. The CDR3 contains 15 residues. CDR1 MNHEY and CDR2 SVGAGI come from the germline V gene.

The V and J genes are TRBV11-2 and TRBJ2-7; D unresolved. Germline CDR1 and CDR2: SGHAT and FQNNGV. This CDR3 region has 14 residues. Trimming took 1 base from V and 1 from J, leaving 8 bases between them. The CDR3, as DNA: TGTGCCAGCAGCTTAGGTGGCGGATCCTACGAGCAGTACGTC. It translates to CASSLGGGSYEQYV.

The chain carries TRBV4-2 and TRBJ2-2; D is ambiguous. CDR1 and CDR2 from the germline V gene are LGHNA and YNFKEQ. This CDR3 is 15 amino acids long. V was shortened by 0 bases and J by 5 bases, with 10 bases between the two germline ends. The CDR3 sequence is CASSQDFLATGELFF. CDR3 DNA sequence: TGTGCCAGCAGCCAAGATTTTTTAGCAACCGGGGAGCTGTTTTTT.

V is TRBV6-2 or TRBV6-3 and J is TRBJ2-7; the D gene is possibly TRBD2 (7 bases). This CDR3 contains 14 residues. Germline CDR1 MNHEY, CDR2 SVGEGT. V lost 4 bases and J 6 bases, leaving 16 bases between the germline ends. CDR3 sequence: CASSLGGAPSEQYF. In DNA, the CDR3 is TGTGCCAGCAGTTTGGGGGGGGCCCCTTCCGAGCAGTACTTC.

The CDR3 sequence is CASSFAGGRSYNEQFF. The CDR3 DNA sequence: TGTGCCAGTAGTTTTGCGGGAGGCCGCTCCTACAATGAGCAGTTCTTC. The V and J genes are TRBV19 and TRBJ2-1; 8 bases match TRBD2. Germline trimming cut 5 bases from V and 0 bases from J; bases unmatched to any gene: 6. The CDR3 has 16 residues. Germline V CDR1 and CDR2: LNHDA, SQIVND (reference sequence). Based on the CDR3 plus reference TRBV19 and TRBJ2-1, the full variable domain is DGGITQSPKYLFRKEGQNVTLSCEQNLNHDAMYWYRQDPGQGLRLIYYSQIVNDFQKGDIAEGYSVSREKKESFPLTVTSAQKNPTAFYLCASSFAGGRSYNEQFFGPGTRLTVL.

The J gene is TRBJ2-7, the V gene TRBV6-5; D perhaps matches TRBD2 (7 bases). The CDR3 runs 15 residues. Germline assignment: CDR1 MNHEY and CDR2 SVGAGI. Trimming cost V 0 bases and J 3 bases, with 12 bases left between them. The CDR3: CASSYSGGAYYEQYF. CDR3 sequence (DNA): TGTGCCAGCAGTTACTCTGGGGGGGCCTACTACGAGCAGTACTTC.

V and J are TRBV5-6 and TRBJ1-1; TRBD1 is a possible D gene (5 bases). V was trimmed by 1 base and J by 1 base, leaving 11 bases between them. Per germline, CDR1 SGHDT and CDR2 YYEEEE. The CDR3 runs to 15 residues. CDR3 residues: CASSLLGLTNTEAFF. The CDR3 DNA sequence: TGTGCCAGCAGCTTGCTGGGACTTACGAACACTGAAGCTTTCTTT.

The chain joins TRBV7-9 to TRBJ2-3; 8 bases map to TRBD2. V lost 5 bases, J lost 0 bases, and 7 bases stayed unmatched. Germline values: CDR1 SEHNR, CDR2 FQNEAQ (reference sequence). The CDR3 consists of 16 residues. The CDR3 protein is CASSLGLATSTDTQYF. CDR3 coding DNA: TGTGCCAGCAGCCTAGGACTAGCTACTAGCACAGATACGCAGTATTTT.

The CDR3 DNA reads TGTGCCAGCAGCTTAGTACCGCGGGAGTCCTACAATGAGCAGTTCTTC. Translated: CASSLVPRESYNEQFF. This chain uses TRBV11-3 with TRBJ2-1; 7 positions match TRBD2. CDR3 length: 16 amino acids. Germline V gene lookup returns CDR1 SGHNT and CDR2 YENEEA. Trimming cost V 1 base and J 1 base; bases outside gene matches: 4.

The chain couples TRBV5-4 to TRBJ1-4, with TRBD1 as a possible D gene (5 bases). Per germline, CDR1 SGHNT and CDR2 YYREEE (reference sequence). The CDR3 covers 14 residues. V was trimmed by 5 bases and J by 3 bases, leaving 11 bases between them. For the CDR3, the DNA is TGTGCCAGCAGTCCGTCGGGGGCTAATGAAAAACTGTTTTTT. This sequence encodes CASSPSGANEKLFF. The full variable domain, rest sourced from reference TRBV5-4 and TRBJ1-4, is ETGVTQSPTHLIKTRGQQVTLRCSSQSGHNTVSWYQQALGQGPQFIFQYYREEENGRGNFPPRFSGLQFPNYSSELNVNALELDDSALYLCASSPSGANEKLFFGSGTQLSVL.

The V and J genes are TRBV5-5 and TRBJ2-2; tentative D call: TRBD2 (5 bases). V dropped 2 bases and J dropped 0 bases, with 17 bases sitting between them. CDR1 is SGHKS, CDR2 YYEKEE, per germline (reference sequence). The CDR3 sequence is 18 residues long. The CDR3 nucleotides are TGTGCCAGCAGCTTTCGGGGAATCCAACAATCGAACACCGGGGAGCTGTTTTTT. Translation gives CASSFRGIQQSNTGELFF. The complete variable domain, with remaining parts taken from reference TRBV5-5 and TRBJ2-2, reads DAGVTQSPTHLIKTRGQQVTLRCSPISGHKSVSWYQQVLGQGPQFIFQYYEKEERGRGNFPDRFSARQFPNYSSELNVNALLLGDSALYLCASSFRGIQQSNTGELFFGEGSRLTVL.

The chain is built from TRBV11-2 and TRBJ1-6, with D possibly TRBD1 on 6 matching bases. Germline assignment: CDR1 SGHAT and CDR2 FQNNGV. Deletions cut 2 bases from V and 10 bases from J, with 12 bases between. The CDR3 loop spans 14 amino acids. The CDR3 protein is CASSLNRVGSPLHF. The CDR3 nucleotides are TGTGCCAGCAGCTTAAACAGGGTCGGCTCACCCCTCCACTTT.

This clone was picked up one time. The chain carries TRBV7-8 and TRBJ2-3; D is perhaps TRBD2 (5 bases). V gave up 1 base and J gave up 2 bases, with 13 bases separating them. This CDR3 spans 16 amino acids. Per germline, CDR1 SGHVS and CDR2 FQNEAQ. The CDR3 here is CASSLDRSGPTDTQYF. DNA of the CDR3: TGTGCCAGCAGCTTAGACCGGAGCGGCCCCACAGATACGCAGTATTTT.

The V and J genes are TRBV5-1 and TRBJ1-1; TRBD1 is a possible D gene (5 bases). Germline CDR1 SGHRS, CDR2 YFSETQ. V shed 3 bases and J shed 1 base, with 13 bases lying between them. The length of the CDR3 is 15 residues. CDR3 region: CASSSQQASNTEAFF. CDR3 bases: TGCGCCAGCAGCTCGCAACAGGCATCGAACACTGAAGCTTTCTTT.

The chain employs TRBV5-1 and TRBJ2-6; D not resolved. Germline V gene lookup returns CDR1 SGHRS and CDR2 YFSETQ. The CDR3 sequence is 14 residues long. V lost 1 base and J 2 bases, leaving 4 bases between the germline ends. The CDR3 here is CASSLTAGANVLTF. In nucleotides, the CDR3 is TGCGCCAGCAGCTTGACTGCTGGGGCCAACGTCCTGACTTTC.

The V gene is TRBV19, the J gene TRBJ1-5, with a tentative D call TRBD1 (5 bases). Germline CDR1 and CDR2: LNHDA and SQIVND (reference sequence). Trimming cost V 0 bases and J 9 bases, with 15 bases left between them. The CDR3 has 15 amino acids. This CDR3 is CASSIEGGATGPQHF. As DNA, the CDR3 is TGTGCCAGTAGTATAGAGGGCGGGGCCACCGGGCCCCAGCATTTT. Variable domain in full (rest from reference TRBV19 and TRBJ1-5): DGGITQSPKYLFRKEGQNVTLSCEQNLNHDAMYWYRQDPGQGLRLIYYSQIVNDFQKGDIAEGYSVSREKKESFPLTVTSAQKNPTAFYLCASSIEGGATGPQHFGDGTRLSIL.

The chain has TRBV5-1 and TRBJ2-5; perhaps TRBD2 as D (6 bases). Germline CDR1 is SGHRS and CDR2 is YFSETQ. CDR3 length: 13 residues. V lost 1 base and J 2 bases, leaving 6 bases between the germline ends. CDR3 nucleotide sequence: TGCGCCAGCAGCTTGCGGGGGCAAGAGACCCAGTACTTC. This codes for CASSLRGQETQYF.

This chain links TRBV12-3 or TRBV12-4 with TRBJ2-3, with D unresolved. This CDR3 has 12 residues. V was shortened by 5 bases and J by 4 bases, with 7 bases between the two germline ends. CDR3 protein: CASSPVSDTQYF. The CDR3 DNA reads TGTGCCAGCAGTCCCGTATCAGATACGCAGTATTTT.